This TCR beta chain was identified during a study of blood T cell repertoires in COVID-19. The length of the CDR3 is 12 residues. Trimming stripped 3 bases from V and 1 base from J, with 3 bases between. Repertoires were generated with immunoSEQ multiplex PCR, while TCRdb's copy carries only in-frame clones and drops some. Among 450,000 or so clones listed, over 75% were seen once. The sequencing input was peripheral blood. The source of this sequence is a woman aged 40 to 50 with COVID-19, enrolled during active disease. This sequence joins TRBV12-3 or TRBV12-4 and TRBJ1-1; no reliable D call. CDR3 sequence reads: CASSFGNTEAFF. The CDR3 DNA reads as TGTGCCAGCAGTTTCGGGAACACTGAAGCTTTCTTT.